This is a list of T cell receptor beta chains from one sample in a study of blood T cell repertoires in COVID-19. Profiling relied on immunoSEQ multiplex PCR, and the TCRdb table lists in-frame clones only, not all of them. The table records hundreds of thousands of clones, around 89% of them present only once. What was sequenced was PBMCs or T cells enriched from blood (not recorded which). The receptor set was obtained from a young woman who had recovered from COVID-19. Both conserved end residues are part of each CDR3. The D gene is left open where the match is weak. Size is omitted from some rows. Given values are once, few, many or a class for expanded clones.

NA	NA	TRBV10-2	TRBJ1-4	TGCGCCAGCAGTGACCCACACGGAGGTAGCAATGAAAAACTGTTTTTT	CASSDPHGGSNEKLFF
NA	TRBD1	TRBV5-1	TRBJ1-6	TGCGCCAGCAGCTCAGGACAGGGCGATAATTCACCCCTCCACTTT	CASSSGQGDNSPLHF
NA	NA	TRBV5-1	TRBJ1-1	TGCGCCAGCAGCTTGGCCGCGGCGAGACACACTGAAGCTTTCTTT	CASSLAAARHTEAFF
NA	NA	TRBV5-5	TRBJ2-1	TGTGCCAGCAGCTTGGCCCCGGACGGGGCCTACAATGAGCAGTTCTTC	CASSLAPDGAYNEQFF
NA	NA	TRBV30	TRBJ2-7	TGTGCCTGGAAAAGCTCAGGCTCCGAGCAGTACTTC	CAWKSSGSEQYF
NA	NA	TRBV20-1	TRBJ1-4	TGCAGTGCTAGTAATTTCGGGGGAGATCATGAAAAACTGTTTTTT	CSASNFGGDHEKLFF
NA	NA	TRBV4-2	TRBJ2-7	TGTGCCAGCAGCTCGAGACAGACCTACGAGCAGTACTTC	CASSSRQTYEQYF
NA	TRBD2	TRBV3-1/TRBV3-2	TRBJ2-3	TGTGCCAGCAGCCCTAGACTAGCGGCTAGCACAGATACGCAGTATTTT	CASSPRLAASTDTQYF
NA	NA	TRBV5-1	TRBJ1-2	TGCGCCAGCAGCCCCAACAGTGCCGGCTACACCTTC	CASSPNSAGYTF
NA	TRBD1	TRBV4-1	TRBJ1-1	TGCGCCAGCAGCCAAGATCCAGACAGGGGTCCTGAAGCTTTCTTT	CASSQDPDRGPEAFF
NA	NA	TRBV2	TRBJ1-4	TGTGCCAGCCATCGACTAGGACCGAGTTTGAATGAAAAACTGTTTTTT	CASHRLGPSLNEKLFF
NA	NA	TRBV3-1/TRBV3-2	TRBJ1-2	TGTGCCAGCAGCCAAGATTTAAGCGATGGCTACACCTTC	CASSQDLSDGYTF
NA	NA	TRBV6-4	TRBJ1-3	TGTGCCAGGAACCCTTCCTGGGACTTTACTGGAAACACCATATATTTT	CARNPSWDFTGNTIYF
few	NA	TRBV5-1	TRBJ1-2	TGCGCCAGCAGCTCTCGGGCGAGGACAGAGTACGGCTACACCTTC	CASSSRARTEYGYTF
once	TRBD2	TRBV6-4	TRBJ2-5	TGTGCCAGCAGTGGACTAGCCGGCGAGACCCAGTACTTC	CASSGLAGETQYF
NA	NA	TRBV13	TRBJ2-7	TGTGCCAGCAGCTTTTCGCTATCCTACGAGCAGTACTTC	CASSFSLSYEQYF
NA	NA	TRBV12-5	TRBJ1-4	TGTGCTAGTGGTTTGGTATTGGGCCAGGGAGGTGAAAAACTGTTTTTT	CASGLVLGQGGEKLFF
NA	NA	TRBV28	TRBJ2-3	TGTGCCAGCAGTTCTCCCCCACGGGATACGCAGTATTTT	CASSSPPRDTQYF
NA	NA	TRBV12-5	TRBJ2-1	TGTGCTAGTGGTTTGGTACTGGGTGTCGGGCGGGCGGCTTACAATGAGCAGTTCTTC	CASGLVLGVGRAAYNEQFF
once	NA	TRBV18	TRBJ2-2	TGTGCCAGCTCAACTATGACCGGGGAGCTGTTTTTT	CASSTMTGELFF
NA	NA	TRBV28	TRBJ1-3	TGTGCCAGCAGTTCCAACAGGGATGCGTCTGGAAACACCATATATTTT	CASSSNRDASGNTIYF
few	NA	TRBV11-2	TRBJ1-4	TGTGCCAGCAGCTTAGGTCCAGGGTCTAATGAAAAACTGTTTTTT	CASSLGPGSNEKLFF
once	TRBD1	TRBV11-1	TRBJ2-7	TGTGCCAGCAGCTTAGCCCGGGGGACAGGCCTACTCGTCTACGAGCAGTACTTC	CASSLARGTGLLVYEQYF
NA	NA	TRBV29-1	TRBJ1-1	TGCAGCGCTAAAACGAGGAACACTGAAGCTTTCTTT	CSAKTRNTEAFF
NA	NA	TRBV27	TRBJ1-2	TGTGCCAGCAGTTTATTAAATGGGGCGGGGAGCTATGGCTACACCTTC	CASSLLNGAGSYGYTF
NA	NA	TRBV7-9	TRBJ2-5	TGTGCCAGCAGCACACAGGACGCCGAAGAGACCCAGTACTTC	CASSTQDAEETQYF
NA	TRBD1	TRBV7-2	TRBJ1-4	TGTGCCAGCAGCTCAACCGGGACAGGGGATGAAAAACTGTTTTTT	CASSSTGTGDEKLFF
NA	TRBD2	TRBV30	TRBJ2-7	TGTGCCTGGAGTGGGGGGCGGGAGGGCCCACCCTACGAGCAGTACTTC	CAWSGGREGPPYEQYF
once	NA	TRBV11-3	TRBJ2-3	TGTGCCAGCAGCTCCGTGTTTTCAGATACGCAGTATTTT	CASSSVFSDTQYF